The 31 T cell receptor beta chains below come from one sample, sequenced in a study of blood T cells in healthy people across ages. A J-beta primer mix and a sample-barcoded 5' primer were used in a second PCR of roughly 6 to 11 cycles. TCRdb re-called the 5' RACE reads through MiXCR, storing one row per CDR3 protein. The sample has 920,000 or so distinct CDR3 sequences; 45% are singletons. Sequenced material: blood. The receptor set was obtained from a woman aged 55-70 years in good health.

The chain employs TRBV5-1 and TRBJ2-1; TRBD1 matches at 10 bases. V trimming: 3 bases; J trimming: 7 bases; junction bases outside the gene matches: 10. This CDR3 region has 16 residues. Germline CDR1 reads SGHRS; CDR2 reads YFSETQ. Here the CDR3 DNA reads TGCGCCAGCAGCTCCCCAGGGACAGGGGCGGCAAATGAGCAGTTCTTC. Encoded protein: CASSSPGTGAANEQFF.

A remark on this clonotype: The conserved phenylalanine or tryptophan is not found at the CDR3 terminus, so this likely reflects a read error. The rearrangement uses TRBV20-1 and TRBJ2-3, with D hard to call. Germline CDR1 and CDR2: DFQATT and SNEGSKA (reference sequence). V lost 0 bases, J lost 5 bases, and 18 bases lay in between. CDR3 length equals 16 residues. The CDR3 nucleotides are TGCAGTGCTAGAGATCGGCGGATTGCCCCCGGAGATACGCAGTATCTT. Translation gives CSARDRRIAPGDTQYL.

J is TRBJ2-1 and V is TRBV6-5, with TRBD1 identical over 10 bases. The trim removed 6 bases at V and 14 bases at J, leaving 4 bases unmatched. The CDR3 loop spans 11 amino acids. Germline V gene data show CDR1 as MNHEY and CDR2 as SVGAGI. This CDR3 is CASSPGTGEFF. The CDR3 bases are TGTGCCAGCAGCCCCGGGACAGGGGAGTTCTTC.

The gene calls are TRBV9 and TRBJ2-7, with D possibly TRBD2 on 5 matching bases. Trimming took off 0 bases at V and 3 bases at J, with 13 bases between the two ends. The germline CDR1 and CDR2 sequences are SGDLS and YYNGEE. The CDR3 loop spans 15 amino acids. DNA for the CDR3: TGTGCCAGCAGCGTAGCGGCGGCCGCGGGCTACGAGCAGTACTTC. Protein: CASSVAAAAGYEQYF.

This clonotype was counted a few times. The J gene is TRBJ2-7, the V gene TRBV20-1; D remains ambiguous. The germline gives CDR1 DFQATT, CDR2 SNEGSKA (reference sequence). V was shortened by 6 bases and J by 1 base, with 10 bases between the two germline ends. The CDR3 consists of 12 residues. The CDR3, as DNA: TGCAGTGCGACGCAGCTATCCTACGAGCAGTACTTC. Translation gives CSATQLSYEQYF.

CDR3 protein: CASSRGTSGDTRSSYNEQYF. The CDR3 nucleotides are TGTGCCAGCAGTCGAGGGACTAGCGGGGATACTAGGAGCTCCTACAATGAGCAGTACTTC. The rearrangement joins TRBV6-1 to TRBJ2-1; 13 bases align to TRBD2. The last part of the DNA fits TRBJ2-7 better; the J call may be wrong. The germline CDR1 and CDR2 sequences are MNHNS and SASEGT. This CDR3 spans 20 amino acids.

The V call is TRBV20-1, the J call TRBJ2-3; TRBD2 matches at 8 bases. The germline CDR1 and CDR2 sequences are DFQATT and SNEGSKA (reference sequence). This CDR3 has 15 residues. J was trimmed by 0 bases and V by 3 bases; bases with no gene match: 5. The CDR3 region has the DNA TGCAGTGCTAGTTTAGCGGGGCCTAGCACAGATACGCAGTATTTT. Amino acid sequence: CSASLAGPSTDTQYF.

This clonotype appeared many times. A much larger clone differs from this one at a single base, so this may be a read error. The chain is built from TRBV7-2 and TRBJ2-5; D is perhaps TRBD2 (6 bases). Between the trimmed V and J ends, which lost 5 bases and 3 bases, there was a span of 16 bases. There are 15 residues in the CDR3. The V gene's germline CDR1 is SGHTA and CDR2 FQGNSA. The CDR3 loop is CASSPVGGGKETQYF. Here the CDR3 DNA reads TGTGCCAGCAGCCCTGTGGGCGGAGGGAAAGAGACCCAGTACTTC.

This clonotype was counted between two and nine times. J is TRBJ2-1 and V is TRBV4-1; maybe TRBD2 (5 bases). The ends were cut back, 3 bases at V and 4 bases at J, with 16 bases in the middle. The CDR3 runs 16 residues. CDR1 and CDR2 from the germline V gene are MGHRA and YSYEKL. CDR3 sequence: CASSQKAGELYNEQFF. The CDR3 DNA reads TGCGCCAGCAGCCAGAAGGCCGGGGAGCTTTACAATGAGCAGTTCTTC.

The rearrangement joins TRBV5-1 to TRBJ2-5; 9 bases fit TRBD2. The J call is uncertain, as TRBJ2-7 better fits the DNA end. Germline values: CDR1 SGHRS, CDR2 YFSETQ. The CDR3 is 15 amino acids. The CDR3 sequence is CASTGRREGFPEQYF. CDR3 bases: TGCGCCAGCACCGGACGGCGGGAGGGGTTTCCCGAGCAGTACTTC.

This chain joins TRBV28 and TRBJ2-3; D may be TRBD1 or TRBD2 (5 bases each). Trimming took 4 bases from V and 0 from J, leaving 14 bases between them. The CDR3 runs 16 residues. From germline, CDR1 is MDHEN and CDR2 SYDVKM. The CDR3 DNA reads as TGTGCCAGCAGTTCTCTTAGGGGAGACAGCACAGATACGCAGTATTTT. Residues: CASSSLRGDSTDTQYF.

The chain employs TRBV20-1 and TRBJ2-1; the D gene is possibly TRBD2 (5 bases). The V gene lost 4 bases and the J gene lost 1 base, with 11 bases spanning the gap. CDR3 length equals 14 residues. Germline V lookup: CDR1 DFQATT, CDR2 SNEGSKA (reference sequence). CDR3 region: CSAKLVTSYNEQFF. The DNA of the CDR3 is TGCAGTGCTAAACTAGTTACGTCCTACAATGAGCAGTTCTTC.

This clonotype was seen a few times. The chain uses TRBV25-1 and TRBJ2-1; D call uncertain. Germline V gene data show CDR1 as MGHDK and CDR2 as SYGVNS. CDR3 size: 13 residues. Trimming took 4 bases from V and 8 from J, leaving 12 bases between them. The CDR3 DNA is TGTGCCAGCAGTGTACCGAGTGGTGATGAGCAGTTCTTC. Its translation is CASSVPSGDEQFF. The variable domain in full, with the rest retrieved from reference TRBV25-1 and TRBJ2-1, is EADIYQTPRYLVIGTGKKITLECSQTMGHDKMYWYQQDPGMELHLIHYSYGVNSTEKGDLSSESTVSRIRTEHFPLTLESARPSHTSQYLCASSVPSGDEQFFGPGTRLTVL.

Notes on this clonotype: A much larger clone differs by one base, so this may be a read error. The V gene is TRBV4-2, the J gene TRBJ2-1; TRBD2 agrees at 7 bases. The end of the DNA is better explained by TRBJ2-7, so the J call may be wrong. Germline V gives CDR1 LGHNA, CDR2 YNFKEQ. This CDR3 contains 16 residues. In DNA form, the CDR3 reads TGTGCCAGCAGCCAAGTCGGGGGAGGGCCCTACAATGAGCAGTACTTC. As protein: CASSQVGGGPYNEQYF.

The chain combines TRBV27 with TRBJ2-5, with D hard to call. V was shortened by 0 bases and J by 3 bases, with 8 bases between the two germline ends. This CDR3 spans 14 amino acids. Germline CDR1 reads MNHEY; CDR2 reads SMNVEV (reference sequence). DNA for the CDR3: TGTGCCAGCAGTTTATCCTCGCCCGAAGAGACCCAGTACTTC. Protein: CASSLSSPEETQYF.

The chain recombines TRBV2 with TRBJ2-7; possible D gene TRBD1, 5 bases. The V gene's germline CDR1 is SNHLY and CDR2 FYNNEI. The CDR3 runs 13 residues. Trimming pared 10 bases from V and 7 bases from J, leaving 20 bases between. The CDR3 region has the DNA TGTGCCACCCGGTCGACAGTCCCCTGGGAGCAGTACTTC. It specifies CATRSTVPWEQYF.

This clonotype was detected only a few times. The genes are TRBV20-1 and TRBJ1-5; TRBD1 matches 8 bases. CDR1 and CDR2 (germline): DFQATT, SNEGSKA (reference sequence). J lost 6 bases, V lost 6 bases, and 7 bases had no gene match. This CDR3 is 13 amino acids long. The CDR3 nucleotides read TGCAGTGCGTTGGCAGGGGGCGGTCAGCCCCAGCATTTT. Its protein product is CSALAGGGQPQHF.

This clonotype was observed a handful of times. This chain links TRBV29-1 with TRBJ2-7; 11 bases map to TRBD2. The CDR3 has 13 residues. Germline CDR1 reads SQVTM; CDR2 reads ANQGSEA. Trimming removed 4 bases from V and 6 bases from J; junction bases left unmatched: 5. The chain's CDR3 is CSVVAGGPSEQYF. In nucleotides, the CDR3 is TGCAGCGTTGTAGCGGGAGGGCCCAGCGAGCAGTACTTC.

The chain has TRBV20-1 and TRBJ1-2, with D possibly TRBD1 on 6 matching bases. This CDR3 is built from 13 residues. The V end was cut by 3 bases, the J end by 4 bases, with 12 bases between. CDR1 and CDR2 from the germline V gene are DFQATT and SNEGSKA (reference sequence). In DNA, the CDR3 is TGCAGTGCTAGGGGAGGGACACTCTATGGCTACACCTTC. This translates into CSARGGTLYGYTF.

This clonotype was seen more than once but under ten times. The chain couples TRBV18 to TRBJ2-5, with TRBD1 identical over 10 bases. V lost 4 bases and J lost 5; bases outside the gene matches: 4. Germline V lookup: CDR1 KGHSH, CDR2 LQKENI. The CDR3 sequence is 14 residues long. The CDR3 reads CASSRQGAWETQYF. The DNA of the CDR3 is TGTGCCAGCTCACGACAGGGGGCATGGGAGACCCAGTACTTC.

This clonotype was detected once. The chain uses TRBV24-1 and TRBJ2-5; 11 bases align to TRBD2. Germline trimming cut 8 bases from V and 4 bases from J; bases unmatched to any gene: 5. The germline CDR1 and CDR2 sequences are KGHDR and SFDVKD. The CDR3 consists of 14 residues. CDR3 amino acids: CATIAGGNGETQYF. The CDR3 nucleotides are TGTGCCACCATAGCGGGAGGGAACGGAGAGACCCAGTACTTC.

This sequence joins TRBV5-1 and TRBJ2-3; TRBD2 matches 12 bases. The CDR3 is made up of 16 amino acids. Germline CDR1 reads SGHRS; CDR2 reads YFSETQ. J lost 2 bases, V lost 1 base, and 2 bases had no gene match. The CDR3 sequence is CASSLRTSGDTDTQYF. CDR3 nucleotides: TGCGCCAGCAGCTTGAGGACTAGCGGGGACACAGATACGCAGTATTTT.

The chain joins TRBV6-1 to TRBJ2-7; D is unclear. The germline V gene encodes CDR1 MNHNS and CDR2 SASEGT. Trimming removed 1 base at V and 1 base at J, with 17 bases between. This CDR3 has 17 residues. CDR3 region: CASSEVEQEYLSYEQYF. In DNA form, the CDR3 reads TGTGCCAGCAGTGAAGTGGAACAAGAGTACCTGTCCTACGAGCAGTACTTC.

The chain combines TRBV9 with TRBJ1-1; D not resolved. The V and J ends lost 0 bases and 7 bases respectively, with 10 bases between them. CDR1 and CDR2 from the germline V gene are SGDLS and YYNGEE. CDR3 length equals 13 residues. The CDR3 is CASSVGPYSEAFF. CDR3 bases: TGTGCCAGCAGCGTAGGACCGTACAGTGAAGCTTTCTTT.

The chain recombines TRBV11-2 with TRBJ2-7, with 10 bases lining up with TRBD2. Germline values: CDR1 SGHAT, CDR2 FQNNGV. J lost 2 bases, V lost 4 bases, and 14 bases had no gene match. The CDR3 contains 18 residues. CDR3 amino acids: CASSSRLGIAGGTYEQYF. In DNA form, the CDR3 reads TGTGCCAGCAGCTCCCGCCTTGGGATAGCGGGAGGTACCTACGAGCAGTACTTC.

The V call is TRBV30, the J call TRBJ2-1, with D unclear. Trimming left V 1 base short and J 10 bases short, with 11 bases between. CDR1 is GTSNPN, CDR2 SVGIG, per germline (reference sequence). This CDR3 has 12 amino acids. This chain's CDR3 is CAWSGGPGEQFF. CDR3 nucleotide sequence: TGTGCCTGGAGTGGAGGTCCTGGGGAGCAGTTCTTC.

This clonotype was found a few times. The CDR3 here is CASSSTSGSSQYTGELFF. Written as DNA, the CDR3 is TGTGCCAGCAGCTCGACTAGCGGGAGCTCACAATACACCGGGGAGCTGTTTTTT. V and J are TRBV12-3 or TRBV12-4 and TRBJ2-2; TRBD2 matches at 12 bases. The CDR3 runs 18 residues. V was pared by 6 bases and J by 3 bases, with 11 bases of the junction left unmatched.

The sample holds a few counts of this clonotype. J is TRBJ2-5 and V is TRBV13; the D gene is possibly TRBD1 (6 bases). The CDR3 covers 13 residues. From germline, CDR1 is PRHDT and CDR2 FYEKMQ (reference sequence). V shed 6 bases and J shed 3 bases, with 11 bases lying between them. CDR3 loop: CASSWTAKETQYF. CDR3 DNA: TGTGCCAGCAGTTGGACAGCTAAAGAGACCCAGTACTTC.

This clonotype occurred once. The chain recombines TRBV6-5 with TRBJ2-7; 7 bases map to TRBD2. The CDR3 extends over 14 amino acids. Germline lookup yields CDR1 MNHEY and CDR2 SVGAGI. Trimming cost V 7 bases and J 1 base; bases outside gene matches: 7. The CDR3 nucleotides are TGTGCCAGCAAGGAGGCCGGGGGGTCCTACGAGCAGTACTTC. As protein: CASKEAGGSYEQYF.

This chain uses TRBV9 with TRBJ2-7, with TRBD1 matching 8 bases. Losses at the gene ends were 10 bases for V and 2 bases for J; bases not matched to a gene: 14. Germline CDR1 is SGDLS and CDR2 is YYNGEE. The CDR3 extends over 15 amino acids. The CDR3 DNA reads TGTGCCTACAGCGTAGCCGGGACAGGACCCTACGAGCAGTACTTC. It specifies CAYSVAGTGPYEQYF.

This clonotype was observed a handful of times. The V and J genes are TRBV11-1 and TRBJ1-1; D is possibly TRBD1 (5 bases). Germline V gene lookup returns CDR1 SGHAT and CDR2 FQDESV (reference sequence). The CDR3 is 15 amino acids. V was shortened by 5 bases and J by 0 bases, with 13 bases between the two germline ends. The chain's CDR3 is CASSLTQVLNTEAFF. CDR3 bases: TGTGCCAGCAGCCTCACACAGGTTTTGAACACTGAAGCTTTCTTT.